The 2 T cell receptor beta chains below all came from one sample that was sequenced in a study of shared clonotypes between healthy human individuals. Clones were read by immunoSEQ multiplex PCR, and TCRdb kept only the in-frame ones, dropping some. The table lists a few hundred thousand clones, approximately 71% of them singletons, with approximately 12% in the top ten. The sample consisted of PBMCs. The receptors come from a woman aged 40 to 55 in good health. Some clones in this sample may be carry-over from other donors' samples.

The CDR3: CASSLARTSEAYEQYF. The CDR3 nucleotides read TGTGCCAGCAGCTTAGCGCGGACTAGCGAGGCCTACGAGCAGTACTTC. The V and J genes are TRBV7-2 and TRBJ2-7, with 9 nucleotides matching TRBD2. The germline gives CDR1 SGHTA, CDR2 FQGNSA. The CDR3 is made up of 16 amino acids. With 0 bases clipped from V and 2 bases from J, the junction kept 5 bases outside the gene matches.

Written as DNA, the CDR3 is TGTGCCAGCTCAGTGGACAGGGGCCAAAGAAACACCATATATTTT. Translation: CASSVDRGQRNTIYF. The chain carries TRBV18 and TRBJ1-3; TRBD1 aligns across 9 bases. Losses at the gene ends were 5 bases for V and 5 bases for J; bases not matched to a gene: 7. The germline CDR1 and CDR2 sequences are KGHSH and LQKENI. The CDR3 runs to 15 residues.